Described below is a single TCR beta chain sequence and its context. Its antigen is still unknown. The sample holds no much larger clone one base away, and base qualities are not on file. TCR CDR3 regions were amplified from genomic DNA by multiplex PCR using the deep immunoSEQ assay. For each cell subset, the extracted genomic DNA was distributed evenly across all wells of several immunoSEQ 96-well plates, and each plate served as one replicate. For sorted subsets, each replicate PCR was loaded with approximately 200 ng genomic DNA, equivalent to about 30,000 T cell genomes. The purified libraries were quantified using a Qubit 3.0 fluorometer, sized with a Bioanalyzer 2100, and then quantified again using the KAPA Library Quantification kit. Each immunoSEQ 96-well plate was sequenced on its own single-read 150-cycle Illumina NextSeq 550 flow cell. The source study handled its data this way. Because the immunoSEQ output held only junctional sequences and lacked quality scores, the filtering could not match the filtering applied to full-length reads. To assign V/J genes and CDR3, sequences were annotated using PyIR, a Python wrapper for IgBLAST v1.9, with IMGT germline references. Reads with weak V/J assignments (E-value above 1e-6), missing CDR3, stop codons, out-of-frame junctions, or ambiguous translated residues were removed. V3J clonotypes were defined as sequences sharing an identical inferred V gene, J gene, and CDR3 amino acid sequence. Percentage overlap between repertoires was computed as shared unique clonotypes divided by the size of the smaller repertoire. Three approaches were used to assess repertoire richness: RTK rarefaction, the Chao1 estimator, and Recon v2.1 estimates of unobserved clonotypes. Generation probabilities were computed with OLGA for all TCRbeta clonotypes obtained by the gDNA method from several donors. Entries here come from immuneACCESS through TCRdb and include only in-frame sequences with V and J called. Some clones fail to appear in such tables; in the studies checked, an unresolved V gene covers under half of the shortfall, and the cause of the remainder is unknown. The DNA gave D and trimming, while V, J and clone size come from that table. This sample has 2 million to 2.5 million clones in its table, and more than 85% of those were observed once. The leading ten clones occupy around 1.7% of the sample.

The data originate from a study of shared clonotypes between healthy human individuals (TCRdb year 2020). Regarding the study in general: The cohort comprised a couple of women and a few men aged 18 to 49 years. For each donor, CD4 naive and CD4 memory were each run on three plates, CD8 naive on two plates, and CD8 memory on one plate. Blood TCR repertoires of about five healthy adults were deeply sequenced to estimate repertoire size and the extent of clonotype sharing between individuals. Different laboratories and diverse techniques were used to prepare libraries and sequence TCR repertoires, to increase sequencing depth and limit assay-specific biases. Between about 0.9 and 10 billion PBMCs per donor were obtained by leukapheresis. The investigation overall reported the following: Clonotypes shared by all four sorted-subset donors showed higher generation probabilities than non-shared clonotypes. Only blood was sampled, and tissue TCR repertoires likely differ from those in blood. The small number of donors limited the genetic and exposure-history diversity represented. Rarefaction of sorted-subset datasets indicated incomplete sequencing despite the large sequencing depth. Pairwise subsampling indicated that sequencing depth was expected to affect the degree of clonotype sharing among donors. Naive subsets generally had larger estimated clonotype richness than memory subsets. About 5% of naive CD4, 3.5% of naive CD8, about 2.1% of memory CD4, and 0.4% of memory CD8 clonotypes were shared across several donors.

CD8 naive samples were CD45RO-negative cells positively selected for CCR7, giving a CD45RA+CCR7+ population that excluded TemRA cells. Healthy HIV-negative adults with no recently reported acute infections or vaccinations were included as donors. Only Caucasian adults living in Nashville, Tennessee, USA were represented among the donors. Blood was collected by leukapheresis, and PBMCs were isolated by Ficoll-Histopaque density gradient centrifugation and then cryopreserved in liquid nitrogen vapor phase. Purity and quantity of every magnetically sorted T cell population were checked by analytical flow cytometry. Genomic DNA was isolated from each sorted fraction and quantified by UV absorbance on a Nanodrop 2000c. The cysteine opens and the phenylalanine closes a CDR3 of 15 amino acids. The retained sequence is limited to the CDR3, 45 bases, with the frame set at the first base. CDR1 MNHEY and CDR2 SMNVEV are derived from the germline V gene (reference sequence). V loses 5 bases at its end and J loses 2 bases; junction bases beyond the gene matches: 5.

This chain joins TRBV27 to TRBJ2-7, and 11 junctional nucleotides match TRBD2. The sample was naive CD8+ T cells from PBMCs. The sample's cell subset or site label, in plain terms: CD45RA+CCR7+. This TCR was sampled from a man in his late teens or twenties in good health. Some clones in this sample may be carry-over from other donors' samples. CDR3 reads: CASSPPTSGTYEQYF. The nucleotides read TGTGCCAGCAGTCCACCGACTAGCGGGACCTACGAGCAGTACTTC.